Described below is a single T cell receptor beta chain sequence and its context. The data are from a study of cytomegalovirus exposure and HLA in healthy donors. This PCR relied on a set of 60 Vbeta primers and 13 Jbeta primers. The data were produced by immunoSEQ multiplex PCR, yet TCRdb's version contains in-frame clones alone and is incomplete. The sample shows about 130,000 clones, about 80% of them seen only once. The CDR3 loop spans 15 amino acids. V lost 3 bases, J lost 4 bases, and 6 bases stayed unmatched. CDR1 and CDR2 from the germline V gene are MNHEY and SMNVEV (reference sequence). The receptor's source is a woman between 40 and 50 years old in good health and CMV-seronegative. This sequence joins TRBV27 and TRBJ2-5; 9 bases are a match to TRBD1. Sequenced sample: PBMCs. The CDR3: CASSFRQGGRETQYF. The CDR3 DNA sequence: TGTGCCAGCAGTTTCCGACAGGGGGGTCGAGAGACCCAGTACTTC.